The T cell receptor beta chain described here comes from a study of blood T cell repertoires in COVID-19. Study at large: The cDNA or gDNA used as material had been derived from T cells, B-cell-depleted T cells, or PBMCs.

The CDR3 has 16 amino acids. The V end lost 1 base, the J end lost 0 bases, and 13 bases lay between the germline ends. Looked up from germline, CDR1 is SGHTA and CDR2 is FQGNSA. Original analysis: Using reference gene primer amplification, nucleated cell counts were estimated. TCRdb keeps only in-frame clones here, not all; method: immunoSEQ multiplex PCR. Clonal size and the V and J genes are those of that table, whereas D and trimming came from the DNA. The sample has approximately 250,000 clones; around 89% are singletons. The participants were between about 18 and 89 years old and came from under 25 US areas. Participant-given clinical history determined each cohort assignment.

The source is a woman aged 25-40 years who had recovered from COVID-19. The sample was PBMCs or T cells enriched from blood (not recorded which). The chain joins TRBV7-2 to TRBJ2-7; no firm D call. The CDR3 DNA is TGTGCCAGCAGCTTAGTGGGCAGCATAAGCTCCTACGAGCAGTACTTC. This gives the protein CASSLVGSISSYEQYF.